Listed here are 20 T cell receptor beta chains from one sample, sequenced in a study of blood T cell repertoires in COVID-19. The method was immunoSEQ multiplex PCR; TCRdb's version includes in-frame clones alone and lacks a portion of them. The repertoire includes around 140,000 clones, 88% of them detected once, and about a tenth sits in the top ten. Sequences were obtained from peripheral blood. These receptors were collected from a man in his fifties with acute or convalescent COVID-19.

This clone was counted between two and nine times. The rearrangement joins TRBV15 to TRBJ1-2; 7 nucleotides align to TRBD1. V shed 1 base, J shed 8 bases, and the junction held 7 bases outside the gene matches. The CDR3 contains 14 residues. The germline CDR1 and CDR2 sequences are LNHNV and YYDKDF (reference sequence). The CDR3 bases are TGTGCCACCAGCAGAGGGGACAGTCAAATCGGCTACACCTTC. Translation gives CATSRGDSQIGYTF.

The chain couples TRBV3-1 (or the pseudogene TRBV3-2) to TRBJ1-2; TRBD1 matches at 10 bases. This CDR3 contains 14 residues. V lost 6 bases to trimming and J lost 8 bases; unmatched junction nucleotides: 9. Germline V gives CDR1 LGHDT, CDR2 YNNKEL (reference sequence). CDR3 loop: CASSQRDRGGGYTF. The CDR3 nucleotides read TGTGCCAGCAGTCAACGGGACAGGGGAGGAGGCTACACCTTC.

This clone has just a few counts. This chain uses TRBV6-5 with TRBJ2-7, with D possibly TRBD2 on 5 matching bases. This CDR3 is 12 amino acids long. Germline V CDR1 and CDR2: MNHEY, SVGAGI. The V end was cut by 11 bases, the J end by 3 bases, with 14 bases between. This CDR3 is CASRRSFYEQYF. The CDR3 DNA follows: TGTGCCTCACGGAGGAGTTTCTACGAGCAGTACTTC.

The gene calls are TRBV10-1 and TRBJ2-7; D not resolved. The V end was cut by 0 bases, the J end by 4 bases, with 7 bases between. In germline, CDR1 is WNHNN, CDR2 SYGVQD (reference sequence). There are 13 residues in the CDR3. CDR3 loop: CASSESSRYEQYF. Written as DNA, the CDR3 is TGCGCCAGCAGTGAGTCGAGCCGATACGAGCAGTACTTC.

The rearrangement uses TRBV28 and TRBJ2-3; D is ambiguous. Germline lookup yields CDR1 MDHEN and CDR2 SYDVKM. The CDR3 covers 15 residues. The CDR3 here is CALIPLYSSTDTQYF. DNA of the CDR3: TGTGCTCTTATACCACTTTATTCTAGCACAGATACGCAGTATTTT.

The CDR3 DNA reads TGTGCCAGCAGACAGGGAAATGGCTATGGCTACACCTTC. Its protein product is CASRQGNGYGYTF. This chain links TRBV27 with TRBJ1-2; a weak D match, TRBD1 (6 bases). The CDR3 is 13 residues long. Between the trimmed V and J ends, which lost 6 bases and 4 bases, there was a span of 12 bases. Germline values: CDR1 MNHEY, CDR2 SMNVEV (reference sequence).

This rearrangement joins TRBV6-5 to TRBJ1-1, with TRBD1 as a possible D gene (5 bases). The germline V and J ends were trimmed by 2 bases and 5 bases, with 15 bases remaining between them. Germline values: CDR1 MNHEY, CDR2 SVGAGI. The CDR3 is 15 amino acids. The DNA of the CDR3 is TGTGCCAGCAGTTACCTTGGAACTCAGGGTACTGAAGCTTTCTTT. Amino acids: CASSYLGTQGTEAFF.

The V call is TRBV5-4, the J call TRBJ2-7; unclear D gene. Germline V CDR1 and CDR2: SGHNT, YYREEE (reference sequence). The CDR3 runs 16 residues. V lost 5 bases and J lost 0, with 18 bases in between. CDR3 amino acids: CASRVDLKLASYEQYF. Written as DNA, the CDR3 is TGTGCCAGCAGAGTAGACTTGAAATTGGCCTCCTACGAGCAGTACTTC.

V gene TRBV5-1 combines with J gene TRBJ1-5, with D hard to call. The germline gives CDR1 SGHRS, CDR2 YFSETQ. The CDR3 length is 13 residues. Trimming removed 2 bases at V and 6 bases at J, with 9 bases between. DNA of the CDR3: TGCGCCAGCAGCTTCCTATCGGGTCAGCCCCAGCATTTT. It codes for CASSFLSGQPQHF.

The chain has TRBV10-2 and TRBJ1-5; D unresolved. CDR1 and CDR2 (germline): WSHSY, SAAADI. The CDR3 length is 16 residues. The germline V and J ends were trimmed by 0 bases and 0 bases, with 9 bases remaining between them. The CDR3: CASSESWGVSNQPQHF. In DNA, the CDR3 is TGCGCCAGCAGTGAGTCCTGGGGAGTTAGCAATCAGCCCCAGCATTTT.

The rearrangement links TRBV18 to TRBJ2-3; 8 nucleotides line up with TRBD2. The CDR3 consists of 18 residues. Trimming removed 3 bases from V and 1 base from J; junction bases left unmatched: 12. Germline V CDR1 and CDR2: KGHSH, LQKENI. CDR3 protein: CASSPSVGRARGTDTQYF. The CDR3 coding sequence is TGTGCCAGCTCACCCTCTGTCGGGAGGGCCCGAGGCACAGATACGCAGTATTTT.

This chain connects TRBV24-1 to TRBJ1-2, with a weak D call TRBD1 (6 bases). CDR1 is KGHDR, CDR2 SFDVKD, per germline. Between the trimmed V and J ends, which lost 4 bases and 7 bases, there was a span of 18 bases. The CDR3 covers 15 residues. CDR3: CATSEGAYREGGYTF. As DNA, the CDR3 is TGTGCCACCAGTGAAGGAGCCTACAGGGAAGGTGGCTACACCTTC.

The chain uses TRBV5-1 and TRBJ2-1; the match to TRBD2 covers 7 bases. After removal of 0 bases from V and 2 bases from J, the junction contained 2 bases not matched to a gene. From germline, CDR1 is SGHRS and CDR2 YFSETQ. The CDR3 is 15 amino acids. The CDR3 coding sequence is TGCGCCAGCAGCTTGGTAAGCGGGACCTACAATGAGCAGTTCTTC. It encodes CASSLVSGTYNEQFF.

The rearrangement joins TRBV29-1 to TRBJ1-1; D may be TRBD1 (5 bases). This CDR3 is built from 14 residues. Germline lookup yields CDR1 SQVTM and CDR2 ANQGSEA. Trimming took off 4 bases at V and 0 bases at J, with 12 bases between the two ends. This CDR3 reads CSVVGTFMNTEAFF. The CDR3 DNA sequence: TGCAGCGTTGTTGGGACTTTCATGAACACTGAAGCTTTCTTT.

The J gene is TRBJ1-4, the V gene TRBV7-9; D is uncertain. V was clipped by 5 bases and J by 7 bases, with 14 bases between them. CDR3 length: 14 amino acids. Germline CDR1 reads SEHNR; CDR2 reads FQNEAQ (reference sequence). The CDR3 spells CASSPDKLLEKLFF. CDR3 nucleotides: TGTGCCAGCAGCCCCGACAAGCTTCTTGAAAAACTGTTTTTT.

This clone was seen a few times. The rearrangement joins TRBV5-1 to TRBJ1-1; 10 bases are shared with TRBD1. The CDR3 totals 14 residues. After removal of 3 bases from V and 8 bases from J, the junction contained 7 bases not matched to a gene. Germline values: CDR1 SGHRS, CDR2 YFSETQ. The CDR3 nucleotides read TGCGCCAGCAGCTACCGGACAGGGGGTTCCGAAGCTTTCTTT. As protein: CASSYRTGGSEAFF.

V gene TRBV11-1 combines with J gene TRBJ2-3; TRBD2 agrees at 9 bases. Germline V CDR1 and CDR2: SGHAT, FQDESV (reference sequence). The CDR3 totals 15 residues. After removal of 4 bases from V and 5 bases from J, the junction contained 7 bases not matched to a gene. The CDR3 DNA sequence: TGTGCCAGCAGCTCTAGCGGGGCGAGAGGAGATACGCAGTATTTT. This gives the protein CASSSSGARGDTQYF.

The chain recombines TRBV7-2 with TRBJ1-5; TRBD1 matches at 7 bases. The CDR3 has 13 residues. The V gene's germline CDR1 is SGHTA and CDR2 FQGNSA. The trim removed 5 bases at V and 3 bases at J, leaving 1 base unmatched. The chain's CDR3 is CASSDRANQPQHF. The DNA of the CDR3 is TGTGCCAGCAGCGACAGGGCCAATCAGCCCCAGCATTTT.

The V and J genes are TRBV27 and TRBJ2-7; D perhaps matches TRBD2 (6 bases). Trimming shortened V by 2 bases and J by 2 bases, and 13 bases separated the two germline ends. CDR3 length: 15 residues. CDR1 is MNHEY and CDR2 is SMNVEV in the germline V gene (reference sequence). The DNA for the CDR3 is TGTGCCAGCAGTTTAATTTCTAGCGCCGCCTACGAGCAGTACTTC. Encoded protein: CASSLISSAAYEQYF.

The rearrangement links TRBV3-1 (or the pseudogene TRBV3-2) to TRBJ1-2; 8 nucleotides agree with TRBD1. CDR1 and CDR2 from the germline V gene are LGHDT and YNNKEL (reference sequence). After removal of 6 bases from V and 4 bases from J, the junction contained 4 bases not matched to a gene. The CDR3 sequence is 13 residues long. DNA of the CDR3: TGTGCCAGCAGACCCGGACAGGGCTATGGCTACACCTTC. This encodes CASRPGQGYGYTF.